This T cell receptor beta chain was sequenced in a study of T cells in Graves' hyperthyroidism and ophthalmopathy. Study in general: Peripheral blood specimens were obtained at initial diagnosis, prior to any treatment.

The count of this clonotype is one. What it recognizes is unknown. The CDR3 covers 14 residues. V was pared by 8 bases and J by 6 bases, with 17 bases between. From germline, CDR1 is MNHNS and CDR2 SASEGT. Every diagnosis used clinical symptoms, serum thyroxine and TRAb, thyroid ultrasound and orbital computed tomography. From RNA transcripts, TCR beta CDR3 regions were amplified. Researchers ran a first-round RT-PCR on the TCR CDR3 using the HTBI primer set. MiXCR, run by TCRdb on the multiplex PCR reads, gives a single entry per CDR3 protein. The sample includes approximately 520,000 distinct CDR3 sequences, approximately 25% of them seen just once. The study, taken as a whole, reports: Ophthalmopathy was model-predicted a median approximately six months pre-onset. Most thyroid clonotypes that were expanded above 0.001 also turned up in blood.

The chain links TRBV6-1 to TRBJ1-5; D is possibly TRBD1 (6 bases). The sequence was obtained from a woman aged 25-40 years with Graves' ophthalmopathy. The material sequenced was blood. For the CDR3, the DNA is TGTGCCAGCGCCCCTACAGGGTATGCTCAGCCCCAGCATTTT. Its protein is CASAPTGYAQPQHF.